This T cell receptor (beta chain) was obtained from a study of Tregs in tolerant kidney transplant recipients (dated by TCRdb to about 2019). Describing the broader study: Transplants used related donors with nonmyeloablative bone marrow transplantation; mixed chimerism was transient in the human trials. Before combined kidney and bone marrow transplantation, this study identified donor-specific regulatory T cells using TCRbeta sequencing and then followed those same cells after transplant.

With respect to this clone: Its antigen remains unidentified. Nothing much larger sits one base from this clone, and base qualities are not available.

The time point label, read with the paper, signifies: blood sample drawn before combined kidney and bone marrow transplant. Unstimulated Tregs (CD4+CD25+CD127-), CD4+ non-Tregs (CD4+CD25-), CD4 and CD8 cells were FACS-sorted from thawed PBMCs. The patients were 4 recipients of combined kidney and bone marrow transplants from the ITN036ST trial, and samples were available only for these trial subjects. Healthy control blood was processed to PBMCs with a Ficoll density gradient and then cryopreserved, whereas patient PBMCs were collected both before and after transplant. General conclusions and limits of the study: The study was constrained by small patient numbers, and validation of the findings is required in larger populations and under other immunosuppression protocols. Because the PCR primers were changed over time for some patients, nucleotide-level comparison could not be performed across the samples from those patients. In tolerant patients, donor-specific Tregs expanded more than Tregs overall, which suggests antigen-driven rather than nonspecific expansion. Expanding Tregs with activated donor B cells appeared to identify the most biologically relevant and donor-specific TCRbeta repertoire. Although technical replication error seemed to be minimal, the question of biological reproducibility was not addressed directly.

For TCRbeta CDR3 sequencing, genomic DNA was extracted from sorted cells using the QIAGEN DNeasy Blood and Tissue Kit. Through immunoSEQ, high-throughput TCRbeta CDR3 sequencing was done commercially, including PCR amplification with internal controls and bias correction. Concerning the study's data processing: Unique productive TCRbeta sequences were defined by CDR3 nucleotide sequence when primers matched and otherwise by CDR3 amino acid sequence together with Vbeta and Jbeta genes. Sorting error was corrected by removing sequences shared between sorted populations at a frequency ratio of 2:1 or less, and the remaining shared sequences were assigned to the higher population. Donor-reactive sequences were defined as at least 5-fold expanded in CFSE-low cells versus unstimulated cells, with frequency of at least 0.01% in CFSE-low cells. Jensen-Shannon divergence, calculated on the top 100 TCRbeta sequences ranked by frequency, was used to quantify repertoire divergence. When a sample had multiple sequencing runs, each run was corrected for sorting error separately and the runs were then pooled. Drawn from immuneACCESS, this table holds only the in-frame rearrangements with V and J called that TCRdb kept. Clones are partly lost; checked studies trace under half to an unresolved V gene and leave the rest unexplained. V, J and clone size reflect that table, while D and trimming were determined from the DNA. This sample comprises about 94,000 clones, 93% of them detected only once. Of the sample, 0.46% is held by the ten largest clones.

The sequence derives from a human donor who received a combined kidney and bone marrow transplant. The source was CD4+ T cells from blood, collected before the transplant.

The nucleotide sequence reads as follows: TGCGCCAGCAGCTTGGAACCCTCGAACTCGCAGTATTTT. Protein translation: CASSLEPSNSQYF. Rearrangement joined TRBV5-1 to TRBJ2-3, with the D gene not clear enough to name. The junction carries 12 bases between V and J, which are trimmed by 0 bases and 10 bases respectively. Including the terminal cysteine and phenylalanine, the CDR3 comprises 13 residues. Only the CDR3 part of the read is kept: 39 bases, read in frame from the first base. The germline V gene specifies SGHRS as CDR1 and YFSETQ as CDR2.